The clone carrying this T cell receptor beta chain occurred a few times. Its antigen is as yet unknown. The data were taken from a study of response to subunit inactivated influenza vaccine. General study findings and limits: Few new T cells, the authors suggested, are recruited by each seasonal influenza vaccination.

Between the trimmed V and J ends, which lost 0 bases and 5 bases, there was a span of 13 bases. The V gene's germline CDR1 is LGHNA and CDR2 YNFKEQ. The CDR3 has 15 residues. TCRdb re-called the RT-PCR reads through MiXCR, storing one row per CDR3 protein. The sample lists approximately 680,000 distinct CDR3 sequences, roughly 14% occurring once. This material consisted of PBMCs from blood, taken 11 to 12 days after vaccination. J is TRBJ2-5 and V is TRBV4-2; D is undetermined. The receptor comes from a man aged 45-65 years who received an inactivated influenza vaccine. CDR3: CASSQDRTLRETQYF. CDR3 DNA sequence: TGTGCCAGCAGCCAAGATCGGACCCTCCGGGAGACCCAGTACTTC.